This T cell receptor beta chain was found in a study of blood T cell repertoires in COVID-19. Study at large: The origin of the acute and convalescent COVID-19 samples was the United States, Italy and Spain.

This table comes from immunoSEQ multiplex PCR, and its TCRdb copy is limited to in-frame clones, with some not included. The sample consists of roughly 270,000 clones, 85% of them appearing once. Among Cohort 3 donors, those recovered had two negative PCRs, clearance, or symptom resolution. Sequenced: PBMCs or T cells enriched from blood (not recorded which). This TCR was sampled from a woman between 50 and 59 years old who had recovered from COVID-19.

The CDR3, as DNA: TGTGCCTGGAGTGTACAGGGGGCGTCCGGGGAGCTGTTTTTT. Translating gives CAWSVQGASGELFF. The chain carries TRBV30 and TRBJ2-2; TRBD1 aligns across 9 bases. The CDR3 covers 14 residues. Trimming at V came to 0 bases and at J to 6 bases, leaving 2 bases not matched to a gene. Germline values: CDR1 GTSNPN, CDR2 SVGIG (reference sequence). The full variable domain, rest sourced from reference TRBV30 and TRBJ2-2, is SQTIHQWPATLVQPVGSPLSLECTVEGTSNPNLYWYRQAAGRGLQLLFYSVGIGQISSEVPQNLSASRPQDRQFILSSKKLLLSDSGFYLCAWSVQGASGELFFGEGSRLTVL.